Presented here are 12 T cell receptor beta chains from one specimen sequenced in a study of T cells in Graves' hyperthyroidism and ophthalmopathy. TCR beta CDR3 regions were amplified from RNA transcripts. TCR CDR3 underwent first-round RT-PCR with the HTBI primer set. TCRdb independently ran MiXCR on the multiplex PCR reads; one entry per CDR3 protein. Counted here are over 400,000 distinct CDR3 sequences, roughly 15% occurring once; the ten biggest clones make up about 13%. The sample taken for sequencing was blood. The source of these receptors is a man in his late teens or twenties with Graves' ophthalmopathy.

This clonotype appeared many times. The CDR3, as DNA: TGCAGTGCGACCCTACAGGGGAACGAGCAGTACTTC. Protein: CSATLQGNEQYF. The chain joins TRBV20-1 to TRBJ2-7, with TRBD1 identical over 7 bases. The CDR3 covers 12 residues. Trimming took 6 bases from V and 5 from J; bases not matched to a gene: 7. The germline V gene has CDR1 DFQATT and CDR2 SNEGSKA (reference sequence).

This clonotype occurred many times. V and J are TRBV7-9 and TRBJ2-1; perhaps TRBD2 as D (6 bases). Germline CDR1 and CDR2: SEHNR and FQNEAQ (reference sequence). The CDR3 is made up of 12 amino acids. Deletions cut 5 bases from V and 12 bases from J, with 14 bases between. The CDR3 DNA follows: TGTGCCAGCAGCCGGCTTGGGGACTTGCAGTTCTTC. Its translation is CASSRLGDLQFF.

This clonotype occurred many times. This rearrangement joins TRBV20-1 to TRBJ1-1; 7 bases map to TRBD1. The CDR3 length is 11 residues. The germline gives CDR1 DFQATT, CDR2 SNEGSKA (reference sequence). V shed 7 bases, J shed 3 bases, and the junction held 2 bases outside the gene matches. For the CDR3, the DNA is TGCAGTGTAGACAGGGACACTGAAGCTTTCTTT. This sequence encodes CSVDRDTEAFF.

In its sample, this clonotype was seen many times. The gene calls are TRBV9 and TRBJ2-7; the D gene is possibly TRBD2 (6 bases). Germline V gene data show CDR1 as SGDLS and CDR2 as YYNGEE. The CDR3 length is 16 residues. Between the trimmed V and J ends, which lost 3 bases and 0 bases, there was a span of 16 bases. CDR3 DNA: TGTGCCAGCAGCGCGAGGGGAACGACTAGCTCCTACGAGCAGTACTTC. This sequence encodes CASSARGTTSSYEQYF.

This clonotype has ten or more counts. The chain combines TRBV7-8 with TRBJ1-1; D not certain. Trimming stripped 3 bases from V and 0 bases from J, with 17 bases between. Germline values: CDR1 SGHVS, CDR2 FQNEAQ. This CDR3 region has 17 residues. DNA of the CDR3: TGTGCCAGCAGCTTGACGTCTGCGGGTTACATGAACACTGAAGCTTTCTTT. Translated: CASSLTSAGYMNTEAFF.

This clonotype was picked up many times. The chain employs TRBV30 and TRBJ2-7; D is perhaps TRBD2 (6 bases). The germline CDR1 and CDR2 sequences are GTSNPN and SVGIG (reference sequence). CDR3 length equals 13 residues. V was cut by 2 bases and J by 2 bases, with 10 bases left in between. CDR3 bases: TGTGCCTGGAGTACGCGGGATGCCTACGAGCAGTACTTC. It yields the protein CAWSTRDAYEQYF.

This clonotype was seen repeatedly, ten times or more. V and J are TRBV3-1 and TRBJ2-5; D is undetermined. This CDR3 contains 12 residues. Germline V gives CDR1 LGHDT, CDR2 YNNKEL (reference sequence). The V and J ends lost 4 bases and 9 bases respectively, with 12 bases between them. The CDR3 bases are TGTGCCAGCAGCCTCAAGAAGACTTCCCAGTACTTC. Amino acids: CASSLKKTSQYF.

This clonotype has only a few counts. CDR3 protein: CASSSYGTGATTQYF. CDR3 in DNA: TGCGCCAGCAGCTCCTACGGGACAGGGGCCACGACCCAGTACTTC. V gene TRBV5-1 combines with J gene TRBJ2-5; 10 nucleotides line up with TRBD1. The germline CDR1 and CDR2 sequences are SGHRS and YFSETQ. Unmatched junction bases numbered 9, after V lost 3 bases and J lost 7 bases. The CDR3 covers 15 residues.

This clonotype was picked up a small number of times. V usage is TRBV14 and J usage is TRBJ1-1; D gene unclear. V dropped 2 bases and J dropped 0 bases, with 4 bases sitting between them. From germline, CDR1 is SGHDN and CDR2 FVKESK. CDR3 length: 13 amino acids. The CDR3 here is CASSQLLNTEAFF. CDR3 nucleotides: TGTGCCAGCAGCCAATTGCTGAACACTGAAGCTTTCTTT.

Ten or more counts support this clonotype. The chain joins TRBV29-1 to TRBJ2-1; D possibly corresponds to TRBD2 (6 bases). The germline V and J ends were trimmed by 6 bases and 4 bases, with 10 bases remaining between them. This CDR3 is built from 12 residues. Germline V gene data show CDR1 as SQVTM and CDR2 as ANQGSEA. CDR3 sequence reads: CSVGGAYNEQFF. CDR3 bases: TGCAGCGTCGGAGGGGCATACAATGAGCAGTTCTTC.

In its sample, this clonotype was seen many times. The CDR3 nucleotides read TGTGCCAGCAGCCCATCGACTAGCGGGACACCCTACAATGAGCAGTTCTTC. Translation gives CASSPSTSGTPYNEQFF. The chain joins TRBV7-8 to TRBJ2-1, with 11 bases lining up with TRBD2. The V and J ends lost 5 bases and 2 bases, in that order; junction bases with no gene match: 8. CDR3 size: 17 residues. Germline-derived CDR1 and CDR2 are SGHVS and FQNEAQ. The full variable domain, its missing parts supplied by reference TRBV7-8 and TRBJ2-1, is GAGVSQSPRYKVAKRGQDVALRCDPISGHVSLFWYQQALGQGPEFLTYFQNEAQLDKSGLPSDRFFAERPEGSVSTLKIQRTQQEDSAVYLCASSPSTSGTPYNEQFFGPGTRLTVL.

This clonotype has a count of ten or more. This sequence joins TRBV11-2 and TRBJ2-5; the D gene is possibly TRBD2 (6 bases). Per the germline V gene, CDR1 is SGHAT and CDR2 is FQNNGV. V dropped 0 bases and J dropped 2 bases, with 16 bases sitting between them. This CDR3 region has 17 residues. The CDR3 reads CASSLEYMASEQETQYF. The CDR3 nucleotides are TGTGCCAGCAGCTTAGAATATATGGCTAGCGAGCAAGAGACCCAGTACTTC.